Shown below are 12 T cell receptor beta chains from a single sample sequenced in a study of blood T cell repertoires in COVID-19. Assay: immunoSEQ multiplex PCR; the TCRdb copy retains only in-frame clones and omits some. The profile shows 60,000 to 80,000 clones, 80% to 90% of them singletons. The sample taken for sequencing was peripheral blood. Receptor source: a man aged 55 to 69 with acute or convalescent COVID-19.

The chain combines TRBV3-1 (or the pseudogene TRBV3-2) with TRBJ2-7; D perhaps matches TRBD2 (6 bases). V was trimmed by 5 bases and J by 0 bases, leaving 14 bases between them. Germline CDR1 LGHDT, CDR2 YNNKEL (reference sequence). The CDR3 spans 15 residues. Written as DNA, the CDR3 is TGTGCCAGCAGCTTATCTGGGGGGAGCTCCTACGAGCAGTACTTC. It encodes CASSLSGGSSYEQYF.

CDR3 DNA: TGTGCCAGCTCACCGGGACAGGGGGCGCTAGCTGGGGCCAACGTCCTGACTTTC. As protein: CASSPGQGALAGANVLTF. V gene TRBV18 combines with J gene TRBJ2-6; 12 positions agree with TRBD1. The CDR3 spans 18 residues. Unmatched junction bases numbered 5, after V lost 3 bases and J lost 2 bases. Germline V gene lookup returns CDR1 KGHSH and CDR2 LQKENI.

The chain has TRBV5-1 and TRBJ2-5; 8 bases map to TRBD1. The length of the CDR3 is 16 residues. Losses at the gene ends were 0 bases for V and 1 base for J; bases not matched to a gene: 5. CDR1 is SGHRS and CDR2 is YFSETQ in the germline V gene. The CDR3 is CASSLGTGTTQETQYF. CDR3 coding DNA: TGCGCCAGCAGCTTGGGGACAGGGACCACCCAAGAGACCCAGTACTTC.

CDR3 sequence: CAISEGGGYEQYF. As DNA, the CDR3 is TGTGCCATCAGTGAGGGGGGGGGTTACGAGCAGTACTTC. This chain joins TRBV10-3 and TRBJ2-7; 7 bases map to TRBD2. This CDR3 spans 13 amino acids. Germline V gene sequence: CDR1 ENHRY, CDR2 SYGVKD. With V trimmed by 2 bases and J by 4 bases, 2 bases remained unmatched.

The genes are TRBV9 and TRBJ2-1; TRBD2 matches at 13 bases. Looked up from germline, CDR1 is SGDLS and CDR2 is YYNGEE. The J segment lost 7 bases and the V segment lost 3 bases, leaving 7 bases of the junction unmatched. The CDR3 is 16 residues long. The CDR3 region is CASSEGLAGLKNEQFF. CDR3 nucleotides: TGTGCCAGCAGCGAGGGACTAGCGGGATTGAAGAATGAGCAGTTCTTC.

This clone was recorded a few times. The genes are TRBV7-2 and TRBJ2-1; 9 bases line up with TRBD2. CDR1 SGHTA and CDR2 FQGNSA come from the germline V gene. Unmatched junction bases numbered 3, after V lost 0 bases and J lost 12 bases. The CDR3 has 13 residues. The CDR3 loop reads CASSLAKRGVQFF. In nucleotides, the CDR3 is TGTGCCAGCAGCTTAGCAAAGCGGGGGGTGCAGTTCTTC.

The chain uses TRBV7-3 and TRBJ2-2; 9 bases fit TRBD1. V shed 5 bases and J 3 bases; nucleotides not matched to a gene: 7. CDR3 length: 16 residues. Germline CDR1 is SGHTA and CDR2 is FQGTGA. The CDR3 coding sequence is TGTGCCAGCAGCCCTACCCGGACAGGGGACACCGGGGAGCTGTTTTTT. The encoded protein is CASSPTRTGDTGELFF. Based on the CDR3 plus reference TRBV7-3 and TRBJ2-2, the full variable domain is GAGVSQTPSNKVTEKGKYVELRCDPISGHTALYWYRQSLGQGPEFLIYFQGTGAADDSGLPNDRFFAVRPEGSVSTLKIQRTERGDSAVYLCASSPTRTGDTGELFFGEGSRLTVL.

The chain combines TRBV24-1 with TRBJ2-7; TRBD1 matches at 10 bases. The ends lost 7 bases at V and 3 bases at J; junction bases unmatched: 2. This CDR3 has 13 residues. The germline V gene has CDR1 KGHDR and CDR2 SFDVKD. The CDR3, as DNA: TGTGCCACCAGCGGGACAGGGGTCTACGAGCAGTACTTC. This translates into CATSGTGVYEQYF.

The rearrangement links TRBV5-1 to TRBJ2-1, with D maybe TRBD2 (5 bases). Germline V gene sequence: CDR1 SGHRS, CDR2 YFSETQ. This CDR3 comprises 13 residues. Trimming took off 3 bases at V and 7 bases at J, with 11 bases between the two ends. As DNA, the CDR3 is TGCGCCAGCAGCTCGGGGTGGAAGAATGAGCAGTTCTTC. Translated: CASSSGWKNEQFF.

This chain connects TRBV12-5 to TRBJ1-6, with TRBD1 matching over 10 bases. Germline CDR1 reads LGHNT; CDR2 reads FRNRAP. V was clipped by 6 bases and J by 7 bases; unmatched bases: 6. This CDR3 contains 15 residues. The CDR3 DNA sequence: TGTGCTAGTGGAACCGGGACAGGGGAAAATTCACCCCTCCACTTT. It is translated as CASGTGTGENSPLHF.

Only a few counts were recorded for this clone. The chain joins TRBV2 to TRBJ1-2; D is perhaps TRBD1 (5 bases). This CDR3 comprises 16 residues. The V gene lost 6 bases and the J gene lost 2 bases, with 19 bases spanning the gap. The germline V gene encodes CDR1 SNHLY and CDR2 FYNNEI. The CDR3 DNA sequence: TGTGCCAGCAGACCCCCGTCGGCCAGGGCGAACTATGGCTACACCTTC. Protein: CASRPPSARANYGYTF. The whole variable domain, remainder taken from reference TRBV2 and TRBJ1-2, is EPEVTQTPSHQVTQMGQEVILRCVPISNHLYFYWYRQILGQKVEFLVSFYNNEISEKSEIFDDQFSVERPDGSNFTLKIRSTKLEDSAMYFCASRPPSARANYGYTFGSGTRLTVV.

The chain is built from TRBV12-3 or TRBV12-4 and TRBJ1-2, with TRBD1 identical over 8 bases. Unmatched junction bases numbered 1, after V lost 3 bases and J lost 4 bases. The CDR3 extends over 13 amino acids. CDR3 bases: TGTGCCAGCAGTTTTGGGACAGGCTATGGCTACACCTTC. Its protein is CASSFGTGYGYTF.